Presented here are 17 T cell receptor beta chains from one specimen sequenced in a study of long-term antiretroviral therapy in people with HIV. Sequencing relied on immunoSEQ assay v3.0, run at survey level. TCRdb's copy holds only in-frame clones and misses some; the assay was immunoSEQ multiplex PCR. Of about 23,000 clones in the sample, less than 90% are singletons; the top ten hold around 20%. Sequencing used unsorted PBMCs, obtained 0.4 years after starting antiretroviral therapy. The origin of the receptors is a man aged 45-60 years with HIV.

This clone is judged medium-sized. This chain uses TRBV2 with TRBJ1-2, with unresolved D. Germline V lookup: CDR1 SNHLY, CDR2 FYNNEI. Trimming shortened V by 0 bases and J by 5 bases, and 16 bases separated the two germline ends. CDR3 length equals 16 residues. CDR3 loop: CASSEARGGPGYGYTF. The CDR3 DNA follows: TGTGCCAGCAGTGAAGCGCGCGGAGGCCCAGGATATGGCTACACCTTC.

This chain uses TRBV2 with TRBJ2-3; TRBD2 matches 12 bases. V lost 4 bases to trimming and J lost 2 bases; unmatched junction nucleotides: 10. CDR3 size: 18 residues. In germline, CDR1 is SNHLY, CDR2 FYNNEI. The CDR3 spells CASSGSETSGRDTDTQYF. In nucleotides, the CDR3 is TGTGCCAGCAGTGGCTCCGAGACTAGCGGGAGAGACACAGATACGCAGTATTTT.

The chain recombines TRBV6-5 with TRBJ2-1; 10 nucleotides line up with TRBD2. V dropped 8 bases and J dropped 12; count of bases not matched to a gene: 10. The CDR3 loop spans 13 amino acids. The germline V gene encodes CDR1 MNHEY and CDR2 SVGAGI. This chain's CDR3 is CASLDVGTSVQFF. CDR3 nucleotide sequence: TGTGCCAGCCTGGACGTTGGGACTAGCGTGCAGTTCTTC.

This chain links TRBV7-2 with TRBJ2-5, with D hard to call. V lost 3 bases, J lost 1 base, and 12 bases lay in between. CDR1 is SGHTA and CDR2 is FQGNSA in the germline V gene. The CDR3 length is 15 residues. The CDR3 sequence: CASSLYRRLQETQYF. Here the CDR3 DNA reads TGTGCCAGCAGCTTGTATCGGAGACTCCAAGAGACCCAGTACTTC.

This rearrangement joins TRBV6-5 to TRBJ1-5; D call uncertain. Germline lookup yields CDR1 MNHEY and CDR2 SVGAGI. The CDR3 length is 13 residues. V lost 0 bases to trimming and J lost 0 bases, with 0 bases between them. CDR3 DNA sequence: TGTGCCAGCAGTTACTCTAGCAATCAGCCCCAGCATTTT. Translating it yields CASSYSSNQPQHF.

The V call is TRBV5-8, the J call TRBJ1-4; 7 bases agree with TRBD1. The CDR3 spans 17 residues. V shed 2 bases, J shed 0 bases, and the junction held 7 bases outside the gene matches. From germline, CDR1 is SGHTS and CDR2 YDEGEE. In DNA form, the CDR3 reads TGTGCCAGCAGCTTCGGGACAGAAATTGCAACTAATGAAAAACTGTTTTTT. Translated, it gives CASSFGTEIATNEKLFF.

Regarding this clone: Other nucleotide sequences in the sample specify the same CDR3. The J gene is TRBJ1-5, the V gene TRBV19; weak D call: TRBD1 (6 bases). Germline V gene data show CDR1 as LNHDA and CDR2 as SQIVND (reference sequence). CDR3 length equals 14 residues. V was cut by 3 bases and J by 1 base, with 7 bases left in between. CDR3 in amino acids: CASSIGQSNQPQHF. CDR3 sequence (DNA): TGTGCCAGTAGTATTGGACAGAGCAATCAGCCCCAGCATTTT.

The rearrangement joins TRBV28 to TRBJ1-1; weak D call: TRBD1 (6 bases). V was pared by 6 bases and J by 4 bases, with 12 bases between. CDR1 and CDR2 (germline): MDHEN, SYDVKM. The CDR3 consists of 13 residues. The DNA of the CDR3 is TGTGCCAGCAGACGCGACAGGATCACTGAAGCTTTCTTT. Translated: CASRRDRITEAFF.

The table lists this clone with a few counts. This chain links TRBV14 with TRBJ1-6; D is possibly TRBD1 (6 bases). Germline V CDR1 and CDR2: SGHDN, FVKESK. The ends were cut back, 1 base at V and 14 bases at J, with 12 bases in the middle. There are 13 residues in the CDR3. The CDR3 loop is CASSQGDTRSLHF. Here the CDR3 DNA reads TGTGCCAGCAGCCAAGGGGACACCAGGTCCCTCCACTTT.

The chain has TRBV7-8 and TRBJ1-2; a possible D gene is TRBD1 (5 bases). The CDR3 has 13 residues. Germline V lookup: CDR1 SGHVS, CDR2 FQNEAQ. Trimming took 5 bases from V and 8 from J, leaving 15 bases between them. The CDR3 reads CASSARGGFGYTF. The DNA of the CDR3 is TGTGCCAGCAGCGCCCGGGGGGGTTTCGGCTACACCTTC.

This clone has just one count. The rearrangement links TRBV19 to TRBJ1-1; D possibly corresponds to TRBD1 (6 bases). The CDR3 is 18 residues long. Germline V gene data show CDR1 as LNHDA and CDR2 as SQIVND (reference sequence). Trimming removed 5 bases from V and 0 bases from J, with 22 bases in between. As DNA, the CDR3 is TGTGCCAGTAGTTCTCCCAGGGGACGGGCACTCATGAACACTGAAGCTTTCTTT. Residues: CASSSPRGRALMNTEAFF.

The CDR3 DNA reads TGTGCCAGTAATATGGGGGGACAATTGGAAGAGACCCAGTACTTC. Protein: CASNMGGQLEETQYF. The rearrangement joins TRBV19 to TRBJ2-5; possibly TRBD1 or TRBD2 for D (6 bases each). CDR1 and CDR2 (germline): LNHDA, SQIVND (reference sequence). The V and J ends lost 7 bases and 3 bases respectively, with 18 bases between them. The CDR3 covers 15 residues.

The rearrangement joins TRBV9 to TRBJ2-3, with TRBD2 matching over 12 bases. Germline-derived CDR1 and CDR2 are SGDLS and YYNGEE. This CDR3 comprises 20 residues. V lost 0 bases, J lost 2 bases, and 13 bases stayed unmatched. The CDR3 DNA follows: TGTGCCAGCAGCGTAGTTCTAGCGGGGGGGCCACGGGCGGACACAGATACGCAGTATTTT. The encoded protein is CASSVVLAGGPRADTDTQYF.

The chain links TRBV6-5 to TRBJ2-2; D uncertain. The CDR3 is 14 residues long. The V gene lost 2 bases and the J gene lost 4 bases, with 8 bases spanning the gap. CDR1 MNHEY and CDR2 SVGAGI come from the germline V gene. Written as DNA, the CDR3 is TGTGCCAGCAGTTACCCTGTGGGCACCGGGGAGCTGTTTTTT. This gives the protein CASSYPVGTGELFF.

The chain combines TRBV19 with TRBJ2-3; 9 nucleotides agree with TRBD2. V shed 10 bases and J 1 base; nucleotides not matched to a gene: 6. The CDR3 extends over 14 amino acids. CDR1 and CDR2 (germline): LNHDA, SQIVND (reference sequence). The CDR3 is CATSQRGGTDTQYF. The CDR3 bases are TGTGCCACCTCCCAGCGGGGGGGCACAGATACGCAGTATTTT.

This chain connects TRBV27 to TRBJ1-2, with unresolved D. This CDR3 has 13 residues. V lost 8 bases to trimming and J lost 4 bases, with 14 bases between them. Germline-derived CDR1 and CDR2 are MNHEY and SMNVEV (reference sequence). CDR3: CASGYAVSYGYTF. CDR3 bases: TGTGCCAGCGGATACGCGGTGTCCTATGGCTACACCTTC.

The chain couples TRBV9 to TRBJ1-5; no firm D call. The V gene's germline CDR1 is SGDLS and CDR2 YYNGEE. CDR3 length equals 14 residues. The V end was cut by 0 bases, the J end by 5 bases, with 9 bases between. For the CDR3, the DNA is TGTGCCAGCAGCGTAGCGGATGAGTATCAGCCCCAGCATTTT. Protein: CASSVADEYQPQHF.